This entry lists 14 T cell receptor beta chains sequenced from one sample in a study of early T cells in non-severe SARS-CoV-2 infection. TCRdb called the 5' RACE reads again in MiXCR, with one record for every CDR3 protein. This table holds approximately 32,000 distinct CDR3 sequences, around 4.5% found once. The source material was whole blood. Receptor source: an adult who was a healthcare worker with PCR-confirmed SARS-CoV-2 infection or an uninfected control (not recorded which).

This clonotype was observed at least ten times. The chain has TRBV6-1 and TRBJ1-6, with 7 bases matching TRBD1. The germline V gene has CDR1 MNHNS and CDR2 SASEGT. J was trimmed by 10 bases and V by 9 bases; bases with no gene match: 18. The CDR3 covers 16 residues. In DNA form, the CDR3 reads TGTGCCAGTCAGGGGGGGGCGGCCACCTTATGGTCACCCCTCCACTTT. Translation: CASQGGAATLWSPLHF.

This clonotype was counted many times. V and J are TRBV28 and TRBJ2-6, with TRBD2 identical over 7 bases. Germline values: CDR1 MDHEN, CDR2 SYDVKM. The CDR3 length is 18 residues. V was pared by 0 bases and J by 2 bases, with 7 bases of the junction left unmatched. The DNA of the CDR3 is TGTGCCAGCAGTTTATGGGTGGGAGGGTTGCCTGGGGCCAACGTCCTGACTTTC. Translated: CASSLWVGGLPGANVLTF.

The rearrangement joins TRBV12-3 or TRBV12-4 to TRBJ2-3; TRBD2 matches 10 bases. This CDR3 spans 14 amino acids. Trimming removed 6 bases from V and 4 bases from J; junction bases left unmatched: 4. The chain's CDR3 is CASRPSGSADTQYF. The CDR3, as DNA: TGTGCCAGCAGACCTAGCGGGAGCGCAGATACGCAGTATTTT.

This clonotype was seen a few times. The chain couples TRBV7-2 to TRBJ2-7; the match to TRBD2 covers 7 bases. Germline V CDR1 and CDR2: SGHTA, FQGNSA. CDR3 length: 17 amino acids. The ends lost 4 bases at V and 2 bases at J; junction bases unmatched: 14. CDR3 bases: TGTGCCAGCAGCTCGACCTCGGCCGCGGGGGTGGCCTACGAGCAGTACTTC. The encoded protein is CASSSTSAAGVAYEQYF.

Many counts were recorded for this clonotype. The chain couples TRBV7-8 to TRBJ2-7, with TRBD1 as a possible D gene (6 bases). The CDR3 has 15 amino acids. V gave up 1 base and J gave up 4 bases, with 14 bases separating them. Germline CDR1 reads SGHVS; CDR2 reads FQNEAQ. The CDR3, as DNA: TGTGCCAGCAGCTTAGGGGGGCCCAAAGCGTACGAGCAGTACTTC. Protein product: CASSLGGPKAYEQYF.

This clonotype has a count of ten or more. The chain links TRBV5-3 to TRBJ2-3; no definite D call. TRBV5-3 is an ORF, with its function uncertain. V was pared by 4 bases and J by 4 bases, with 13 bases between. The CDR3 spans 14 residues. The CDR3 DNA reads as TGTGCCAGAAGCGACGACACATCCGCAGATACGCAGTATTTT. This encodes CARSDDTSADTQYF.

There are many counts of this clonotype. This chain links TRBV7-2 with TRBJ2-3; 11 nucleotides agree with TRBD1. The CDR3 consists of 17 residues. CDR1 and CDR2 (germline): SGHTA, FQGNSA. V shed 0 bases and J 6 bases; nucleotides not matched to a gene: 8. The CDR3 spells CASSLAGGQGVFDTQYF. CDR3 DNA sequence: TGTGCCAGCAGCTTAGCGGGGGGACAGGGGGTTTTTGATACGCAGTATTTT. The full variable domain, completed using reference TRBV7-2 and TRBJ2-3, is GAGVSQSPSNKVTEKGKDVELRCDPISGHTALYWYRQSLGQGLEFLIYFQGNSAPDKSGLPSDRFSAERTGGSVSTLTIQRTQQEDSAVYLCASSLAGGQGVFDTQYFGPGTRLTVL.

This clonotype appeared many times. The chain couples TRBV12-3 or TRBV12-4 to TRBJ1-5, with D unclear. Between the trimmed V and J ends, which lost 1 base and 0 bases, there was a span of 7 bases. The CDR3 spans 15 residues. Here the CDR3 reads CASSLGVVSNQPQHF. In nucleotides, the CDR3 is TGTGCCAGCAGTTTAGGGGTAGTTAGCAATCAGCCCCAGCATTTT.

The table lists this clonotype with many counts. The chain uses TRBV6-2 or TRBV6-3 and TRBJ2-3, with a possible D match to TRBD1 (7 bases). V lost 2 bases, J lost 2 bases, and 17 bases lay in between. The length of the CDR3 is 17 residues. CDR1 and CDR2 from the germline V gene are MNHEY and SVGEGT. CDR3 DNA: TGTGCCAGCAGTTACATGGCAGGGGGGAGGTTCACAGATACGCAGTATTTT. Its translation: CASSYMAGGRFTDTQYF.

This clonotype was picked up many times. V and J are TRBV6-5 and TRBJ2-2; no clear D. V gave up 1 base and J gave up 4 bases, with 7 bases separating them. Germline CDR1 MNHEY, CDR2 SVGAGI. There are 14 residues in the CDR3. As DNA, the CDR3 is TGTGCCAGCAGTTACTGGGCCAGCACCGGGGAGCTGTTTTTT. Translating gives CASSYWASTGELFF.

The table lists this clonotype with a few counts. The chain recombines TRBV6-1 with TRBJ1-5; D is possibly TRBD1 (6 bases). CDR3 length: 15 residues. V was shortened by 2 bases and J by 8 bases, with 16 bases between the two germline ends. Germline V gene sequence: CDR1 MNHNS, CDR2 SASEGT. The CDR3 coding sequence is TGTGCCAGCAGTGAATCTCCAGGGGCGGAGAAGCCCCAGCATTTT. Translating it yields CASSESPGAEKPQHF.

This clonotype was seen repeatedly, ten times or more. The V call is TRBV29-1, the J call TRBJ2-1, with 7 nucleotides matching TRBD1. The length of the CDR3 is 12 residues. CDR1 is SQVTM and CDR2 is ANQGSEA in the germline V gene. V trimming: 7 bases; J trimming: 2 bases; junction bases outside the gene matches: 2. DNA for the CDR3: TGCAGCGCGCAGGGGGCCTACAATGAGCAGTTCTTC. It translates to CSAQGAYNEQFF.

The chain is built from TRBV3-1 and TRBJ2-7; D gene uncertain. Germline V gene lookup returns CDR1 LGHDT and CDR2 YNNKEL (reference sequence). Trimming pared 4 bases from V and 7 bases from J, leaving 17 bases between. The CDR3 spans 14 residues. CDR3 protein: CASSRPFPPREQYF. DNA for the CDR3: TGTGCCAGCAGCCGTCCTTTTCCCCCCAGGGAGCAGTACTTC.

This clonotype has at least ten counts. The CDR3 sequence is CASSVDSQGAGSPLHF. The CDR3 DNA follows: TGTGCCAGCAGCGTAGATTCGCAGGGGGCAGGTTCACCCCTCCACTTT. The rearrangement joins TRBV9 to TRBJ1-6; 8 bases are a match to TRBD1. Per germline, CDR1 SGDLS and CDR2 YYNGEE. CDR3 length: 16 residues. V was pared by 0 bases and J by 9 bases, with 8 bases of the junction left unmatched.